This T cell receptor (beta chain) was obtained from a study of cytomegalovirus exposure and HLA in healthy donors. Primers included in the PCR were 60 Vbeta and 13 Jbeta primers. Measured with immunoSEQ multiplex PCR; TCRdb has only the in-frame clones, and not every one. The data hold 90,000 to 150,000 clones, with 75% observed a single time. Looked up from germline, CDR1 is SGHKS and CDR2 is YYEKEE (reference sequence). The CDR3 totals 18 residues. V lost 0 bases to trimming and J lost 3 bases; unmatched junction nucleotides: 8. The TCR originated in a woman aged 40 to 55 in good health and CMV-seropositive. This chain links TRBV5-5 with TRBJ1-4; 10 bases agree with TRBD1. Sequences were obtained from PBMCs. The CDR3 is CASSLEGQGIRANEKLFF. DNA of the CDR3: TGTGCCAGCAGCTTGGAGGGACAGGGGATAAGGGCTAATGAAAAACTGTTTTTT. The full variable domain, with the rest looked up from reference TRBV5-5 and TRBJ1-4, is DAGVTQSPTHLIKTRGQQVTLRCSPISGHKSVSWYQQVLGQGPQFIFQYYEKEERGRGNFPDRFSARQFPNYSSELNVNALLLGDSALYLCASSLEGQGIRANEKLFFGSGTQLSVL.